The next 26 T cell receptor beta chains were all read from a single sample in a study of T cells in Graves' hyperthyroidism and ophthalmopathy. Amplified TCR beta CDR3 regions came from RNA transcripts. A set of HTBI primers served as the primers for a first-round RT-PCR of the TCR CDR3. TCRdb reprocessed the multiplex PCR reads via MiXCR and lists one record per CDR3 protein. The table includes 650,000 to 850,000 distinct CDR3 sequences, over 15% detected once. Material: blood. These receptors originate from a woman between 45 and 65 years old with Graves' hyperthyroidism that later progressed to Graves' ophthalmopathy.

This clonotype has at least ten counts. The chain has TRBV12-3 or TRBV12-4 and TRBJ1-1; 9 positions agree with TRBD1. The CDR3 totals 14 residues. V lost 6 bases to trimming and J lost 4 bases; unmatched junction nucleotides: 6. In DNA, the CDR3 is TGTGCCAGCAGGAATACAGGGGGCCCCACTGAAGCTTTCTTT. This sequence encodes CASRNTGGPTEAFF.

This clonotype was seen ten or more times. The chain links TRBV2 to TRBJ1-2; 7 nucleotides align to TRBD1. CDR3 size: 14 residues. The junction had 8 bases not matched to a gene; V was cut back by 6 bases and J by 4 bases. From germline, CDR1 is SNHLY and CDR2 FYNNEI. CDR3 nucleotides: TGTGCCAGCAGGGAAAGCGGGACAGCCTATGGCTACACCTTC. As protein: CASRESGTAYGYTF.

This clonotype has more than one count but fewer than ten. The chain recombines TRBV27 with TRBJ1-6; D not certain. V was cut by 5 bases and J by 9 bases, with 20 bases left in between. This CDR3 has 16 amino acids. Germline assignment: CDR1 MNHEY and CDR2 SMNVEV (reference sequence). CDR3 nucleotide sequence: TGTGCCAGCAGTGCATCTCCGGGCAAACGTGGTTCACCCCTCCACTTT. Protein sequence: CASSASPGKRGSPLHF.

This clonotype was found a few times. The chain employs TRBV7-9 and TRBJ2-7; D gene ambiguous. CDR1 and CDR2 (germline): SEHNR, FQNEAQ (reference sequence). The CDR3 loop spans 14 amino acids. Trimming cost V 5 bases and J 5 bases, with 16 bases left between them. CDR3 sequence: CASSDESPADEQYF. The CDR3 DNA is TGTGCCAGCAGCGACGAGAGCCCGGCTGACGAGCAGTACTTC.

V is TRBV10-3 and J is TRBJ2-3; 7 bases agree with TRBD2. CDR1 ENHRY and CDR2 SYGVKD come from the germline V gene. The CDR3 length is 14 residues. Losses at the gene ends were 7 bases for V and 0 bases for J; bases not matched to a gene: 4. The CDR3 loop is CAITGAGSTDTQYF. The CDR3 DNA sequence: TGTGCCATCACGGGAGCGGGGAGCACAGATACGCAGTATTTT.

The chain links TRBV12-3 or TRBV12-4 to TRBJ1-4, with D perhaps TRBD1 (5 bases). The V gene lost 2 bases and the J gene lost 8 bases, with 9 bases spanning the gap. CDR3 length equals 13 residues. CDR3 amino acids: CASSLQGWEKLFF. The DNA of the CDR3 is TGTGCCAGCAGTTTACAGGGTTGGGAAAAACTGTTTTTT.

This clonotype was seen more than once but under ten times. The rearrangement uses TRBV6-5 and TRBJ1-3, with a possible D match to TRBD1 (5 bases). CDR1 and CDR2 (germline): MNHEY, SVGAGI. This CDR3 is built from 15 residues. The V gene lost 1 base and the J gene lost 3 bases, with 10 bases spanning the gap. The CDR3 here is CASSYFAGSGNTIYF. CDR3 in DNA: TGTGCCAGCAGTTACTTCGCAGGGAGTGGAAACACCATATATTTT.

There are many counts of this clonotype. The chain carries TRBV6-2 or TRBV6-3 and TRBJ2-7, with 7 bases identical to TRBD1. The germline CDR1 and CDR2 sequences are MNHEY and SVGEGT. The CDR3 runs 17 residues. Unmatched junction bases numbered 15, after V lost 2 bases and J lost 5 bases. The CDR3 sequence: CASSYHRRTGASDEQYF. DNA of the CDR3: TGTGCCAGCAGTTACCACCGTCGAACAGGGGCGAGCGACGAGCAGTACTTC.

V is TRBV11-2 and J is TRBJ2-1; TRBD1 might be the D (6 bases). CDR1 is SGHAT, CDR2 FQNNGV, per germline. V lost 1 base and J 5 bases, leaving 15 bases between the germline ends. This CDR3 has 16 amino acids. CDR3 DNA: TGTGCCAGCAGCTTAGTGCCGGACAGTATTGACAATGAGCAGTTCTTC. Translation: CASSLVPDSIDNEQFF. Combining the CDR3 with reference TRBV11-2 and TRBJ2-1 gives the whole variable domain EAGVAQSPRYKIIEKRQSVAFWCNPISGHATLYWYQQILGQGPKLLIQFQNNGVVDDSQLPKDRFSAERLKGVDSTLKIQPAKLEDSAVYLCASSLVPDSIDNEQFFGPGTRLTVL.

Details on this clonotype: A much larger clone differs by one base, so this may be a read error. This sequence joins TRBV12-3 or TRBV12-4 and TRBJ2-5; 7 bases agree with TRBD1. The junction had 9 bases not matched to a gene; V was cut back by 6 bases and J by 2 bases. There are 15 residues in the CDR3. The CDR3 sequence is CASSIGGSGQETQYF. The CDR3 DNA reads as TGTGCCAGCAGCATAGGGGGCTCGGGGCAAGAGACCCAGTACTTC.

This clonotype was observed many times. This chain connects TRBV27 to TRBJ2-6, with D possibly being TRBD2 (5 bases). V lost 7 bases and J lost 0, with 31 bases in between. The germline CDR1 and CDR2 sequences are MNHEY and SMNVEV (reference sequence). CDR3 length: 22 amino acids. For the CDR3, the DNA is TGTGCCAGCACCGTACAACTAGTGATTGCCTACTCGTTAAGCTCTGGGGCCAACGTCCTGACTTTC. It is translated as CASTVQLVIAYSLSSGANVLTF.

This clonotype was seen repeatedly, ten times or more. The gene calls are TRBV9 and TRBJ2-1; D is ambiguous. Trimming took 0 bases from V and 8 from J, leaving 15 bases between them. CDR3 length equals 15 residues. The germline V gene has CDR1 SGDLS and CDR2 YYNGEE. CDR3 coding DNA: TGTGCCAGCAGCGTAGGCTCCGCGAAGGGCCATGAGCAGTTCTTC. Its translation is CASSVGSAKGHEQFF.

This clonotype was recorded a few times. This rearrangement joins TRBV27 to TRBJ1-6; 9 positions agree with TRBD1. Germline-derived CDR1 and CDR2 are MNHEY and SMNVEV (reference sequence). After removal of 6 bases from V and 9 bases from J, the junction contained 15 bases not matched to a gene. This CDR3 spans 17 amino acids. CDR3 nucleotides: TGTGCCAGCAGCGACGGACAGGGGACTCCTATAATTTCACCCCTCCACTTT. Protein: CASSDGQGTPIISPLHF.

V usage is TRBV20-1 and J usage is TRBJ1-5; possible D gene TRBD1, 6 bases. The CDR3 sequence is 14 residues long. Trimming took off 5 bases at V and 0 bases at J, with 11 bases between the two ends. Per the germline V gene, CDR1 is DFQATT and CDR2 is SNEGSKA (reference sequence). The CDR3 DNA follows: TGCAGTGCTCCTACAGGGACTAGCAATCAGCCCCAGCATTTT. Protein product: CSAPTGTSNQPQHF.

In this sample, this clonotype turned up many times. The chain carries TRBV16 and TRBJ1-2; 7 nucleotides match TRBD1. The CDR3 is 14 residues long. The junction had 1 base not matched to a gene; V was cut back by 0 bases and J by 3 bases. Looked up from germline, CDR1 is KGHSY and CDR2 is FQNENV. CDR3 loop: CASSQSGTDYGYTF. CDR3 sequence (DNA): TGTGCCAGCAGCCAATCAGGGACAGACTATGGCTACACCTTC.

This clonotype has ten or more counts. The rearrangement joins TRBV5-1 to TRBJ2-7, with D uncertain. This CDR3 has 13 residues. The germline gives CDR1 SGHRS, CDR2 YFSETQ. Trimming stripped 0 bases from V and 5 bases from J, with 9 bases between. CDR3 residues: CASSLGQDHEQYF. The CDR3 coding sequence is TGCGCCAGCAGCTTGGGGCAGGACCACGAGCAGTACTTC. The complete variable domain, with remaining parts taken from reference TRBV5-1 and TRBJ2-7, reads KAGVTQTPRYLIKTRGQQVTLSCSPISGHRSVSWYQQTPGQGLQFLFEYFSETQRNKGNFPGRFSGRQFSNSRSEMNVSTLELGDSALYLCASSLGQDHEQYFGPGTRLTVT.

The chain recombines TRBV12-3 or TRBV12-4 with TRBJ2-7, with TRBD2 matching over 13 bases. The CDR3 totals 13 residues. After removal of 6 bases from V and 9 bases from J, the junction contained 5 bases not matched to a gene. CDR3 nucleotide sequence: TGTGCCAGCAGCCAGGGACTAGCGGGGCCGCAGTACTTC. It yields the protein CASSQGLAGPQYF.

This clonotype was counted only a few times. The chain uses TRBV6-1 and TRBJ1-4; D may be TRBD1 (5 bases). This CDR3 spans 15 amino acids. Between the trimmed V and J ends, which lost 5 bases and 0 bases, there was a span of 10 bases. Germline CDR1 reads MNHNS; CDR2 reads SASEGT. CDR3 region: CASSPTAATNEKLFF. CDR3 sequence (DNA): TGTGCCAGCAGTCCGACAGCTGCAACTAATGAAAAACTGTTTTTT.

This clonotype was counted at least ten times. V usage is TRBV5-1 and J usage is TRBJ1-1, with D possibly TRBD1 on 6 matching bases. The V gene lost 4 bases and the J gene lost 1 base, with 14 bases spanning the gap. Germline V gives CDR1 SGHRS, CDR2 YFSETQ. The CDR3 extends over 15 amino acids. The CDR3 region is CASSQRMGQNTEAFF. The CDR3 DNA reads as TGCGCCAGCAGCCAAAGGATGGGACAGAACACTGAAGCTTTCTTT.

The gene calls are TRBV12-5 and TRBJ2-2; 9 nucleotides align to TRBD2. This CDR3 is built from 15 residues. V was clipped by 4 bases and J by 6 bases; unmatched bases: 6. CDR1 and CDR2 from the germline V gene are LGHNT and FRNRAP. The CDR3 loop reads CASGSPGLAAGELFF. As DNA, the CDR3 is TGTGCTAGTGGTTCCCCGGGACTAGCTGCCGGGGAGCTGTTTTTT.

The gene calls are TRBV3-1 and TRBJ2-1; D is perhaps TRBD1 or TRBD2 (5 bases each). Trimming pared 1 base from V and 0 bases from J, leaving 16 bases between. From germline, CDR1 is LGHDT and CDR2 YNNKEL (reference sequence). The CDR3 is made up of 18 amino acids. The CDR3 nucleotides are TGTGCCAGCAGCCAAGTCGCTCGGGACCATCTCTCCTACAATGAGCAGTTCTTC. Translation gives CASSQVARDHLSYNEQFF.

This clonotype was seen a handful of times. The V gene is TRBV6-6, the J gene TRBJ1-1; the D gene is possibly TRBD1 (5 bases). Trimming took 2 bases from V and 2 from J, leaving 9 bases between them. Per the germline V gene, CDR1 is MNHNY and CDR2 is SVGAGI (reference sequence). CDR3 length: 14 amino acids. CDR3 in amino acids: CASSYLDSNTEAFF. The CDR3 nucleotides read TGTGCCAGCAGTTACCTCGACAGTAACACTGAAGCTTTCTTT.

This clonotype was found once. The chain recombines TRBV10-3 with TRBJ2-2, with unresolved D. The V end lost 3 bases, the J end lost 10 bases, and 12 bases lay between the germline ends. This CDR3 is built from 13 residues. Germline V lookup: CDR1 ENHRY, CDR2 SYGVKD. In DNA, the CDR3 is TGTGCCATCAGTGACTTACCCCTTATGGAGCTGTTTTTT. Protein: CAISDLPLMELFF.

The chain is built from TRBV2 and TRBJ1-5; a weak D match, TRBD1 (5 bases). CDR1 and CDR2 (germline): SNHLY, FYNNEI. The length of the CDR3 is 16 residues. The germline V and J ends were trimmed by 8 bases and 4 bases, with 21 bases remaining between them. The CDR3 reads CASRGDQELWNQPQHF. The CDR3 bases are TGTGCCAGCCGGGGGGACCAAGAATTGTGGAATCAGCCCCAGCATTTT. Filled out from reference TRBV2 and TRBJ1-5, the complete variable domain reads EPEVTQTPSHQVTQMGQEVILRCVPISNHLYFYWYRQILGQKVEFLVSFYNNEISEKSEIFDDQFSVERPDGSNFTLKIRSTKLEDSAMYFCASRGDQELWNQPQHFGDGTRLSIL.

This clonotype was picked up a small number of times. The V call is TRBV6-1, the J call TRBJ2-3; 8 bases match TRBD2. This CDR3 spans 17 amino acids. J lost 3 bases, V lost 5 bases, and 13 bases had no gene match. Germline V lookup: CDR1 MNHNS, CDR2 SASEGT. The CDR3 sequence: CASSSRIRTSRTDTQYF. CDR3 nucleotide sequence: TGTGCCAGCAGTTCCCGGATCAGGACTAGCCGGACAGATACGCAGTATTTT.

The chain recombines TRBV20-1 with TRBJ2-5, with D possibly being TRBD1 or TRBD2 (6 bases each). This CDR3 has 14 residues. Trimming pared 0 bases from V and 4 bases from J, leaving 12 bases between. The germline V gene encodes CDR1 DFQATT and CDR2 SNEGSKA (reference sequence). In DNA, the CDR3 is TGCAGTGCTAGAGATCGAGGAGGGGGAGAGACCCAGTACTTC. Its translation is CSARDRGGGETQYF.